The 31 T cell receptor beta chains reported below all come from one sample, sequenced in a study of T cells after yellow fever vaccination. In TCRdb, the 5' RACE reads were re-called with MiXCR into one record per CDR3 protein. The table has about 320,000 distinct CDR3 sequences, roughly a tenth seen once. Sequenced here: CD4+ T cells sorted from PBMCs, sampled 45 days after the yellow fever booster vaccination. These receptors originate from a man aged 18-30 years who received the YFV17D yellow fever vaccine.

The chain uses TRBV20-1 and TRBJ2-5; 9 bases fit TRBD2. The length of the CDR3 is 14 residues. Per germline, CDR1 DFQATT and CDR2 SNEGSKA (reference sequence). Germline trimming cut 3 bases from V and 4 bases from J; bases unmatched to any gene: 6. The CDR3 nucleotides read TGCAGTGCTAGGGGGACTAGCAGGGGAGAGACCCAGTACTTC. It yields the protein CSARGTSRGETQYF.

CDR3 sequence reads: CSASSIGGGMDTQYF. The DNA of the CDR3 is TGCAGTGCCAGTTCGATAGGGGGGGGTATGGATACGCAGTATTTT. This chain connects TRBV20-1 to TRBJ2-3, with D tentatively TRBD2 (7 bases). Trimming left V 6 bases short and J 6 bases short, with 22 bases between. This CDR3 comprises 15 residues. Germline loops: CDR1 DFQATT, CDR2 SNEGSKA (reference sequence).

This clonotype was observed a few times. CDR3: CASSFSGTGNNEQFF. In DNA, the CDR3 is TGTGCCAGCAGTTTCTCCGGGACAGGGAACAATGAGCAGTTCTTC. This chain uses TRBV12-3 or TRBV12-4 with TRBJ2-1, with 9 nucleotides matching TRBD1. Trimming removed 3 bases from V and 5 bases from J; junction bases left unmatched: 5. The length of the CDR3 is 15 residues.

This clonotype was observed a handful of times. The V gene is TRBV5-1, the J gene TRBJ2-5, with D perhaps matching TRBD1 (5 bases). V was shortened by 3 bases and J by 4 bases, with 16 bases between the two germline ends. From germline, CDR1 is SGHRS and CDR2 YFSETQ. The CDR3 length is 15 residues. The CDR3 spells CASSSDGSQGETQYF. CDR3 in DNA: TGCGCCAGCAGCTCGGACGGCAGCCAGGGAGAGACCCAGTACTTC.

V usage is TRBV12-3 or TRBV12-4 and J usage is TRBJ2-3; no definite D call. The CDR3 loop spans 13 amino acids. Trimming pared 3 bases from V and 4 bases from J, leaving 8 bases between. DNA of the CDR3: TGTGCCAGCAGTTTGGTCCGAGCAGATACGCAGTATTTT. It codes for CASSLVRADTQYF.

The chain combines TRBV13 with TRBJ1-1; D perhaps matches TRBD1 (5 bases). Trimming removed 1 base at V and 0 bases at J, with 9 bases between. The CDR3 is 15 amino acids. CDR1 and CDR2 from the germline V gene are PRHDT and FYEKMQ (reference sequence). CDR3 sequence: CASSLEEGLNTEAFF. The CDR3 DNA sequence: TGTGCCAGCAGCTTAGAGGAGGGGTTGAACACTGAAGCTTTCTTT.

This clonotype appeared a few times. The V gene is TRBV7-2, the J gene TRBJ2-7; D is unclear. The CDR3 spans 14 residues. Germline V gene data show CDR1 as SGHTA and CDR2 as FQGNSA. Trimming shortened V by 0 bases and J by 2 bases, and 8 bases separated the two germline ends. CDR3 sequence reads: CASSLARRTYEQYF. CDR3 DNA: TGTGCCAGCAGCTTAGCGCGGCGGACCTACGAGCAGTACTTC.

The V and J genes are TRBV27 and TRBJ2-7, with a weak D call TRBD1 (5 bases). The CDR3 loop spans 13 amino acids. The germline V gene has CDR1 MNHEY and CDR2 SMNVEV (reference sequence). V lost 4 bases and J lost 7, with 14 bases in between. DNA of the CDR3: TGTGCCAGCAGTTCCTCAGGGATAGGGGAGCAGTACGTC. This translates into CASSSSGIGEQYV.

This clonotype was observed a handful of times. The chain combines TRBV5-6 with TRBJ2-7, with TRBD1 as a possible D gene (6 bases). This CDR3 has 14 residues. V gave up 4 bases and J gave up 3 bases, with 14 bases separating them. Germline V lookup: CDR1 SGHDT, CDR2 YYEEEE. In nucleotides, the CDR3 is TGTGCCAGCAGCACCCCAGGGGTCGGCTACGAGCAGTACGTC. Translated, it gives CASSTPGVGYEQYV.

The chain has TRBV20-1 and TRBJ1-2, with a weak D call TRBD1 (5 bases). Trimming pared 1 base from V and 7 bases from J, leaving 13 bases between. CDR1 is DFQATT and CDR2 is SNEGSKA in the germline V gene (reference sequence). CDR3 size: 13 residues. The CDR3 loop reads CSARVGVGAGYTF. In DNA form, the CDR3 reads TGCAGTGCTAGAGTTGGTGTCGGGGCTGGCTACACCTTC.

The chain recombines TRBV6-5 with TRBJ1-2; 8 bases are a match to TRBD1. CDR1 and CDR2 from the germline V gene are MNHEY and SVGAGI. CDR3 length equals 14 residues. V was clipped by 5 bases and J by 5 bases; unmatched bases: 7. Here the CDR3 reads CASSQQGEGYGYTF. CDR3 bases: TGTGCCAGCAGTCAACAGGGGGAGGGGTATGGCTACACCTTC.

The chain uses TRBV6-5 and TRBJ1-3; a weak D match, TRBD1 (6 bases). CDR3 length: 14 residues. Germline values: CDR1 MNHEY, CDR2 SVGAGI. The ends were cut back, 4 bases at V and 4 bases at J, with 11 bases in the middle. CDR3 region: CASSSGAAGNTIYF. The CDR3 DNA reads as TGTGCCAGCAGTTCGGGGGCAGCCGGAAACACCATATATTTT.

This clonotype appeared a few times. The chain has TRBV28 and TRBJ2-1, with 11 positions matching TRBD2. After removal of 6 bases from V and 7 bases from J, the junction contained 11 bases not matched to a gene. The CDR3 length is 16 residues. CDR1 is MDHEN and CDR2 is SYDVKM in the germline V gene. CDR3 sequence: CASSKPGASGGNEQFF. In DNA form, the CDR3 reads TGTGCCAGCAGCAAGCCGGGGGCTAGCGGGGGGAATGAGCAGTTCTTC.

This clonotype was counted only a few times. This rearrangement joins TRBV5-1 to TRBJ2-2; tentative D call: TRBD1 (6 bases). V dropped 4 bases and J dropped 0 bases, with 10 bases sitting between them. Germline CDR1 SGHRS, CDR2 YFSETQ. The CDR3 sequence is 15 residues long. The CDR3: CASSVDSPNTGELFF. CDR3 sequence (DNA): TGCGCCAGCAGCGTGGACAGCCCGAACACCGGGGAGCTGTTTTTT.

The rearrangement links TRBV3-1 to TRBJ2-1; 9 nucleotides agree with TRBD2. The CDR3 runs 16 residues. J was trimmed by 2 bases and V by 6 bases; bases with no gene match: 8. Germline V gene lookup returns CDR1 LGHDT and CDR2 YNNKEL (reference sequence). The CDR3 sequence is CASSPGIAGAYNEQFF. DNA of the CDR3: TGTGCCAGCAGTCCCGGGATAGCGGGGGCCTACAATGAGCAGTTCTTC.

This clonotype appeared a few times. The V gene is TRBV11-2, the J gene TRBJ1-2, with unresolved D. The germline V gene has CDR1 SGHAT and CDR2 FQNNGV. V shed 1 base and J shed 4 bases, with 10 bases lying between them. The CDR3 consists of 14 residues. The CDR3 spells CASSLALAAYGYTF. CDR3 in DNA: TGTGCCAGCAGCTTAGCCCTGGCGGCCTATGGCTACACCTTC.

The chain has TRBV10-1 and TRBJ2-3; the match to TRBD2 covers 13 bases. With V trimmed by 1 base and J by 6 bases, 7 bases remained unmatched. Germline assignment: CDR1 WNHNN and CDR2 SYGVQD (reference sequence). There are 17 residues in the CDR3. CDR3: CASSEFGTSGAFDTQYF. The CDR3 DNA sequence: TGCGCCAGCAGTGAGTTCGGGACTAGCGGGGCGTTCGATACGCAGTATTTT.

The rearrangement uses TRBV7-2 and TRBJ2-2, with a tentative D call TRBD1 (6 bases). CDR3 length: 14 residues. With 4 bases removed from V and 4 bases from J, the gap between germline ends came to 10 bases. Germline CDR1 reads SGHTA; CDR2 reads FQGNSA. CDR3 DNA: TGTGCCAGCAGCTGGGGACAATCCACCGGGGAGCTGTTTTTT. This sequence encodes CASSWGQSTGELFF. Using reference TRBV7-2 and TRBJ2-2 for the parts outside the CDR3, the full variable domain is GAGVSQSPSNKVTEKGKDVELRCDPISGHTALYWYRQSLGQGLEFLIYFQGNSAPDKSGLPSDRFSAERTGGSVSTLTIQRTQQEDSAVYLCASSWGQSTGELFFGEGSRLTVL.

The chain employs TRBV6-5 and TRBJ2-3, with D possibly matching TRBD1 (6 bases). V lost 5 bases to trimming and J lost 2 bases, with 17 bases between them. This CDR3 contains 16 residues. Germline CDR1 MNHEY, CDR2 SVGAGI. In DNA, the CDR3 is TGTGCCAGCAGTCAGAAGGGGACACCAAACACAGATACGCAGTATTTT. This translates into CASSQKGTPNTDTQYF.

V is TRBV5-1 and J is TRBJ1-2; the match to TRBD1 covers 8 bases. The CDR3 has 15 amino acids. The V gene end was trimmed by 5 bases and the J gene end by 1 base; junction bases not matched to a gene: 7. Germline-derived CDR1 and CDR2 are SGHRS and YFSETQ. For the CDR3, the DNA is TGCGCCAGCAGGCCCGGGACAGGCCTTAACTATGGCTACACCTTC. Protein sequence: CASRPGTGLNYGYTF.

The chain couples TRBV7-2 to TRBJ2-3; the D is unclear. The V and J ends lost 5 bases and 2 bases respectively, with 11 bases between them. Germline V gene data show CDR1 as SGHTA and CDR2 as FQGNSA. The CDR3 is 14 amino acids. The CDR3 DNA reads TGTGCCAGCAGCCCCGCCCACGCCACAGATACGCAGTATTTT. It encodes CASSPAHATDTQYF.

This clonotype was seen only a few times. This chain links TRBV5-1 with TRBJ2-3; tentatively, D is TRBD1 or TRBD2 (6 bases each). Trimming cost V 1 base and J 0 bases, with 12 bases left between them. The germline gives CDR1 SGHRS, CDR2 YFSETQ. CDR3 length equals 16 residues. The CDR3 coding sequence is TGCGCCAGCAGCTTGTATTCGGGGGCGAGCACAGATACGCAGTATTTT. It codes for CASSLYSGASTDTQYF.

There are a few counts of this clonotype. This rearrangement joins TRBV11-3 to TRBJ2-4; D gene ambiguous. V lost 5 bases to trimming and J lost 7 bases, with 12 bases between them. Germline CDR1 reads SGHNT; CDR2 reads YENEEA. This CDR3 has 13 residues. The chain's CDR3 is CASSVGQGNIQYF. The CDR3 DNA reads as TGTGCCAGCAGCGTCGGGCAAGGGAACATTCAGTACTTC.

The J gene is TRBJ1-5, the V gene TRBV7-2; D not certain. The V gene's germline CDR1 is SGHTA and CDR2 FQGNSA. CDR3 length equals 14 residues. V lost 5 bases to trimming and J lost 3 bases, with 11 bases between them. For the CDR3, the DNA is TGTGCCAGCAGCCGCCTCGGAATCAATCAGCCCCAGCATTTT. This gives the protein CASSRLGINQPQHF.

The gene calls are TRBV20-1 and TRBJ1-5; possibly TRBD1 for D (5 bases). With 3 bases removed from V and 2 bases from J, the gap between germline ends came to 14 bases. The CDR3 extends over 15 amino acids. Per the germline V gene, CDR1 is DFQATT and CDR2 is SNEGSKA (reference sequence). The CDR3 coding sequence is TGCAGTGCTAGCCGGGACGTAGGGGGCAATCAGCCCCAGCATTTT. Its protein is CSASRDVGGNQPQHF.

The sample holds a few counts of this clonotype. The chain employs TRBV12-3 or TRBV12-4 and TRBJ2-7; 13 bases are shared with TRBD2. Unmatched junction bases numbered 6, after V lost 4 bases and J lost 3 bases. The CDR3 has 16 amino acids. DNA for the CDR3: TGTGCCAGCAGTTGGGGACTAGCGGGGTGGTACTACGAGCAGTACTTC. It yields the protein CASSWGLAGWYYEQYF.

This clonotype was observed a handful of times. The V gene is TRBV11-3, the J gene TRBJ2-5, with D possibly TRBD1 on 6 matching bases. The CDR3 runs to 15 residues. Germline loops: CDR1 SGHNT, CDR2 YENEEA. Trimming stripped 5 bases from V and 5 bases from J, with 18 bases between. DNA for the CDR3: TGTGCCAGCAGCCCAGGGGTCAGCTCAGCGGAGACCCAGTACTTC. Translating it yields CASSPGVSSAETQYF.

The V and J genes are TRBV5-1 and TRBJ2-3, with 7 positions matching TRBD1. CDR1 is SGHRS and CDR2 is YFSETQ in the germline V gene. V lost 5 bases, J lost 1 base, and 4 bases stayed unmatched. The CDR3 contains 14 residues. The CDR3 region has the DNA TGCGCCAGCAGAGCAGACAGGGGCACAGATACGCAGTATTTT. Translation: CASRADRGTDTQYF.

This clonotype occurred a few times. The J gene is TRBJ1-5, the V gene TRBV6-2 or TRBV6-3; D might be TRBD1 (5 bases). CDR1 MNHEY and CDR2 SVGEGT come from the germline V gene. The CDR3 contains 16 residues. Trimming left V 0 bases short and J 8 bases short, with 17 bases between. As DNA, the CDR3 is TGTGCCAGCAGTTACTCACTCCACAGGTATGCGGAGCCCCAGCATTTT. Its translation: CASSYSLHRYAEPQHF.

This clonotype was seen repeatedly, ten times or more. The CDR3 region has the DNA TGTGCCAGCAGTGCCTCCAGGAGGACGCAGTATTTT. The encoded protein is CASSASRRTQYF. The J gene is TRBJ2-3, the V gene TRBV6-5, with D tentatively TRBD2 (5 bases). V was shortened by 5 bases and J by 9 bases, with 12 bases between the two germline ends. The CDR3 loop spans 12 amino acids. Per germline, CDR1 MNHEY and CDR2 SVGAGI.

The V and J genes are TRBV5-1 and TRBJ1-1, with D maybe TRBD1 (6 bases). This CDR3 spans 13 amino acids. Germline V gene lookup returns CDR1 SGHRS and CDR2 YFSETQ. Trimming stripped 7 bases from V and 5 bases from J, with 15 bases between. The DNA for the CDR3 is TGCGCCAGCGGGCAAGGGGGGTGGACTGAAGCTTTCTTT. Translating gives CASGQGGWTEAFF.